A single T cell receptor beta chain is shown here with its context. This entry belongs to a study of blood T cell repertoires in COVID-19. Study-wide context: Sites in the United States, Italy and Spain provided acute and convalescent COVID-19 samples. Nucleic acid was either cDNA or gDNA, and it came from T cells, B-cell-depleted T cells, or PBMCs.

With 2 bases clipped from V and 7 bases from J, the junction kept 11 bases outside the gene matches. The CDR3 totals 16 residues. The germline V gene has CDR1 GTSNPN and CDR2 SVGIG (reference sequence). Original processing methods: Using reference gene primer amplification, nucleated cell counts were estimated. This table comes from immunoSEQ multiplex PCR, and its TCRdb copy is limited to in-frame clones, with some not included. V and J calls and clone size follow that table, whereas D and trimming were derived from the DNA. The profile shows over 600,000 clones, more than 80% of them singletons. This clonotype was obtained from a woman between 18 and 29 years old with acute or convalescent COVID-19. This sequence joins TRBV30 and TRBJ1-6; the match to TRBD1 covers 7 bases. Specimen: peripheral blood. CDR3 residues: CAWSSIPTGRNSPLHF. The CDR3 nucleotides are TGTGCCTGGAGTTCCATCCCGACAGGGAGAAATTCACCCCTCCACTTT.